A selection of T cell receptor beta chains follows, all from one sample in a study of blood T cells in healthy people across ages. TCRdb reprocessed the 5' RACE reads via MiXCR and lists one record per CDR3 protein. The data show some 900,000 distinct CDR3 sequences, more than 25% seen once. Material: blood. All receptors come from a woman aged 80 or older in good health. Each CDR3 is given with its conserved first and last residue. The D gene is left open where the match is weak. Rows may omit the clone size; those that give it use once, few, many or a size class.

len: 15
abundance: -
v_gene: TRBV7-2
j_gene: TRBJ2-5
d_gene: -
CDR3nt: TGTGCCAGCAGCCTAGAGGGGAGCAGGGTCGGGACCCAGTACTTC
CDR3aa: CASSLEGSRVGTQYF

len: 15
abundance: -
v_gene: TRBV20-1
j_gene: TRBJ2-4
d_gene: TRBD1
CDR3nt: TGCAGTGCTAGGAACCTCGGACAGGGGCGCACCATTCAGTACTTC
CDR3aa: CSARNLGQGRTIQYF

len: 16
abundance: many
v_gene: TRBV9
j_gene: TRBJ2-3
d_gene: -
CDR3nt: TGTGCCAGCAGCGTAGCTTCCAGGGCAGGCACAGATACGCAGTATTTT
CDR3aa: CASSVASRAGTDTQYF

len: 13
abundance: -
v_gene: TRBV30
j_gene: TRBJ1-6
d_gene: -
CDR3nt: TGTGCCTGGAGGTTCACCACGGGTTCACCCCTCCACTTT
CDR3aa: CAWRFTTGSPLHF

len: 12
abundance: many
v_gene: TRBV20-1
j_gene: TRBJ2-5
d_gene: -
CDR3nt: TGCAGTGCTGGTCGACAGGAAGAGACCCAGTACTTC
CDR3aa: CSAGRQEETQYF

len: 13
abundance: few
v_gene: TRBV10-3
j_gene: TRBJ1-5
d_gene: -
CDR3nt: TGTGCCATCAGTACAGGGACGGATCAGCCCCAGCATTTT
CDR3aa: CAISTGTDQPQHF

len: 15
abundance: few
v_gene: TRBV19
j_gene: TRBJ2-3
d_gene: -
CDR3nt: TGTGCCAGTAGGGATAGCGGCCCTAGCACAGATACGCAGTATTTT
CDR3aa: CASRDSGPSTDTQYF

len: 17
abundance: few
v_gene: TRBV6-5
j_gene: TRBJ1-1
d_gene: -
CDR3nt: TGTGCCAGCAGTTACTCGATTTTCGGCTCCCAGAACACTGAAGCTTTCTTT
CDR3aa: CASSYSIFGSQNTEAFF

len: 17
abundance: -
v_gene: TRBV12-3/TRBV12-4
j_gene: TRBJ2-7
d_gene: TRBD2
CDR3nt: TGTGCCAGCAGTATTAATAGCGGGGGGCCCTTCGTGTCCGAGCAGTACTTC
CDR3aa: CASSINSGGPFVSEQYF

len: 15
abundance: many
v_gene: TRBV12-3/TRBV12-4
j_gene: TRBJ1-6
d_gene: -
CDR3nt: TGTGCCAGCAGTTTTAAGGGGGTCGCGAATTCACCCCTCCACTTT
CDR3aa: CASSFKGVANSPLHF

len: 12
abundance: -
v_gene: TRBV7-9
j_gene: TRBJ2-7
d_gene: -
CDR3nt: TGTGCCAGCAGCACCCGGGACTACGAGCAGTACTTC
CDR3aa: CASSTRDYEQYF

len: 15
abundance: -
v_gene: TRBV29-1
j_gene: TRBJ1-2
d_gene: -
CDR3nt: TGCAGCGTTGGCGGCATCGACGGAGCTAACTATGGCTACACCTTC
CDR3aa: CSVGGIDGANYGYTF

len: 15
abundance: -
v_gene: TRBV12-3/TRBV12-4
j_gene: TRBJ2-3
d_gene: TRBD2
CDR3nt: TGTGCCAGCAGTCTGACTAGCGGGAGGTTACATACGCAGTATTTT
CDR3aa: CASSLTSGRLHTQYF

len: 17
abundance: many
v_gene: TRBV5-1
j_gene: TRBJ2-1
d_gene: TRBD2
CDR3nt: TGCGCCAGCAGCGCAAGCAAGGGCGGGGGGCTCTACAATGAGCAGTTCTTC
CDR3aa: CASSASKGGGLYNEQFF

len: 15
abundance: -
v_gene: TRBV15
j_gene: TRBJ1-2
d_gene: -
CDR3nt: TGTGCCACCAGCAGAGATGATTGGATTAACTATGGCTACACCTTC
CDR3aa: CATSRDDWINYGYTF

len: 15
abundance: -
v_gene: TRBV2
j_gene: TRBJ2-5
d_gene: TRBD2
CDR3nt: TGTGCCAGCCTCCGGGACTATAATTTTCCGGGGGCCCAGTACTTC
CDR3aa: CASLRDYNFPGAQYF

len: 17
abundance: many
v_gene: TRBV7-8
j_gene: TRBJ1-2
d_gene: TRBD1
CDR3nt: TGTGCCAGCAGCTTAGATGGGACAGGGGTCCGCTTCTATGGCTACACCTTC
CDR3aa: CASSLDGTGVRFYGYTF

len: 15
abundance: few
v_gene: TRBV9
j_gene: TRBJ2-5
d_gene: -
CDR3nt: TGTGCCAGCAGCCTCTCAGAGGGGGTAGAGGAGACCCAGTACTTC
CDR3aa: CASSLSEGVEETQYF

len: 13
abundance: many
v_gene: TRBV4-3
j_gene: TRBJ1-2
d_gene: TRBD1
CDR3nt: TGCGCCAGCAGCCAAGCGACAGGGTTCGGCTACACCTTC
CDR3aa: CASSQATGFGYTF

len: 14
abundance: few
v_gene: TRBV5-6
j_gene: TRBJ1-2
d_gene: -
CDR3nt: TGTGCCAGCAGCCCTTACACAGGATTCTATGGCTACACCTTC
CDR3aa: CASSPYTGFYGYTF

len: 14
abundance: -
v_gene: TRBV12-3/TRBV12-4
j_gene: TRBJ1-2
d_gene: -
CDR3nt: TGTGCCAGCAGTAGAGGCAGGTCTAACTATGGCTACACCTTC
CDR3aa: CASSRGRSNYGYTF

len: 18
abundance: -
v_gene: TRBV6-2/TRBV6-3
j_gene: TRBJ2-5
d_gene: TRBD2
CDR3nt: TGTGCCAGCAGTTACTCGCTAGGGAGCGGGGGCAACCAAGAGACCCAGTACTTC
CDR3aa: CASSYSLGSGGNQETQYF

len: 15
abundance: -
v_gene: TRBV10-2
j_gene: TRBJ2-5
d_gene: -
CDR3nt: TGCGCCAGCAAGTCGGCAGGGGTAGAGGGGGAGACCCAGTACTTC
CDR3aa: CASKSAGVEGETQYF

len: 13
abundance: -
v_gene: TRBV6-4
j_gene: TRBJ1-6
d_gene: TRBD1
CDR3nt: TGTGCCAGCAGCCGGGACAGCTCCATGCCCCTCCACTTT
CDR3aa: CASSRDSSMPLHF

len: 13
abundance: -
v_gene: TRBV4-1
j_gene: TRBJ1-5
d_gene: -
CDR3nt: TGCGCCAGCAGCCAAGATGAGTTACAGCCCCAGCATTTT
CDR3aa: CASSQDELQPQHF

len: 16
abundance: -
v_gene: TRBV7-9
j_gene: TRBJ1-1
d_gene: TRBD1
CDR3nt: TGTGCCAGCAGCCCCGGGACAGGGGTCATGAACACTGAAGCTTTCTTT
CDR3aa: CASSPGTGVMNTEAFF

len: 12
abundance: many
v_gene: TRBV5-1
j_gene: TRBJ2-1
d_gene: -
CDR3nt: TGCGCCAGCAGCTTGGATCTTAATGAGCAGTTCTTC
CDR3aa: CASSLDLNEQFF

len: 13
abundance: -
v_gene: TRBV6-2/TRBV6-3
j_gene: TRBJ1-2
d_gene: -
CDR3nt: TGTGCCAGCACCCGAGGCGGTCCCTATGGCTGCACCTTC
CDR3aa: CASTRGGPYGCTF

len: 14
abundance: -
v_gene: TRBV12-3/TRBV12-4
j_gene: TRBJ2-5
d_gene: -
CDR3nt: TGTGCCAGCAGTTTTGGTGGGAGTCCTTGGGAGCAGTACTTC
CDR3aa: CASSFGGSPWEQYF

len: 13
abundance: few
v_gene: TRBV18
j_gene: TRBJ2-3
d_gene: -
CDR3nt: TGTGCCAGCTCACCGCGGGAAACAGATACGCAGTATTTT
CDR3aa: CASSPRETDTQYF

len: 17
abundance: many
v_gene: TRBV7-2
j_gene: TRBJ2-7
d_gene: -
CDR3nt: TGTGCCAGCAGCTTAAGGTGGGAACAGGGCTTCCCCTACGAGCAGTACTTC
CDR3aa: CASSLRWEQGFPYEQYF

len: 14
abundance: many
v_gene: TRBV7-9
j_gene: TRBJ2-7
d_gene: TRBD1
CDR3nt: TGTGCCAGCAGCTTACGGACAGGCGCCTACGAGCAGTACTTC
CDR3aa: CASSLRTGAYEQYF

len: 14
abundance: few
v_gene: TRBV7-7
j_gene: TRBJ2-5
d_gene: TRBD2
CDR3nt: TGTGCCAGCAGCTGGGTGGCGGGGGAAGAGACCCAGTACTTC
CDR3aa: CASSWVAGEETQYF

len: 15
abundance: -
v_gene: TRBV6-2/TRBV6-3
j_gene: TRBJ2-7
d_gene: TRBD1
CDR3nt: TGTGCCAGCAGTACCCGGGACAGGGACTCCTACGAGCAGTACTTC
CDR3aa: CASSTRDRDSYEQYF

len: 14
abundance: many
v_gene: TRBV4-1
j_gene: TRBJ2-5
d_gene: -
CDR3nt: TGCGCCAGCAGCCAGCGGGACTTACAAGAGACCCAGTACTTC
CDR3aa: CASSQRDLQETQYF

len: 15
abundance: few
v_gene: TRBV7-8
j_gene: TRBJ1-2
d_gene: -
CDR3nt: TGTGCCAGCAGCTTAGCGGGAGCAGCTAACTATGGCTACACCTTC
CDR3aa: CASSLAGAANYGYTF

len: 15
abundance: many
v_gene: TRBV6-6
j_gene: TRBJ2-5
d_gene: TRBD2
CDR3nt: TGTGCCAGCACCTTACTAGCGAGACCCCAAGAGACCCAGTACTTC
CDR3aa: CASTLLARPQETQYF

len: 15
abundance: few
v_gene: TRBV6-2/TRBV6-3
j_gene: TRBJ1-5
d_gene: -
CDR3nt: TGTGCCAGCGAAAACACACCGGGAGGAGGGCAGCCCCAGCATTTT
CDR3aa: CASENTPGGGQPQHF

len: 15
abundance: many
v_gene: TRBV5-1
j_gene: TRBJ2-3
d_gene: -
CDR3nt: TGCGCCAGCAGCTCTACGACTAGTAGCACAGATACGCAGTATTTT
CDR3aa: CASSSTTSSTDTQYF

len: 15
abundance: few
v_gene: TRBV7-9
j_gene: TRBJ1-1
d_gene: -
CDR3nt: TGTGCCAGCAGCTTAGGAGGGGCAGGAGACACTGAAGCTTTCTTT
CDR3aa: CASSLGGAGDTEAFF

len: 15
abundance: -
v_gene: TRBV7-9
j_gene: TRBJ1-4
d_gene: -
CDR3nt: TGTGCCAGCAGCCCGAGGGAAGCAACTAATGAAAAACTGTTTTTT
CDR3aa: CASSPREATNEKLFF

len: 12
abundance: -
v_gene: TRBV3-1
j_gene: TRBJ1-2
d_gene: -
CDR3nt: TGTGCCAGCAGCCAAGAAGGAGACGGCTACACCTTC
CDR3aa: CASSQEGDGYTF

len: 14
abundance: many
v_gene: TRBV20-1
j_gene: TRBJ2-7
d_gene: -
CDR3nt: TGCAGTGCTAGGGACGAAGGGTTCTCCTACGAGCAGTACTTC
CDR3aa: CSARDEGFSYEQYF

len: 16
abundance: once
v_gene: TRBV5-1
j_gene: TRBJ1-6
d_gene: -
CDR3nt: TGCGCCAGCAGCTTGACTCCGGGGCAGGGTAACTCACCCCCCCACTTT
CDR3aa: CASSLTPGQGNSPPHF

len: 15
abundance: -
v_gene: TRBV2
j_gene: TRBJ1-2
d_gene: -
CDR3nt: TGTGCCAGCAGTGAAGCGGGCGGAATGAACTATGGCTACACCTTC
CDR3aa: CASSEAGGMNYGYTF

len: 17
abundance: -
v_gene: TRBV7-2
j_gene: TRBJ2-6
d_gene: TRBD1
CDR3nt: TGTGCCAGCAGCCGACAGGGAGCTACCTCCGGGGCCAACGTCCTGACTTTC
CDR3aa: CASSRQGATSGANVLTF

len: 15
abundance: many
v_gene: TRBV4-3
j_gene: TRBJ2-1
d_gene: -
CDR3nt: TGCGCCAGCAGCCAAGAGTATAAGGGTTGGAATGAGCAGTTCTTC
CDR3aa: CASSQEYKGWNEQFF

len: 14
abundance: many
v_gene: TRBV10-3
j_gene: TRBJ1-2
d_gene: -
CDR3nt: TGTGCCATCAGTGATCCAGGGTTCAGCTATGGCTACACCTTC
CDR3aa: CAISDPGFSYGYTF

len: 15
abundance: few
v_gene: TRBV2
j_gene: TRBJ1-5
d_gene: -
CDR3nt: TGTGCCAGCAGTGACTGGGGGCAGAACAATCAGCCCCAGCATTTT
CDR3aa: CASSDWGQNNQPQHF

len: 13
abundance: -
v_gene: TRBV10-2
j_gene: TRBJ1-6
d_gene: -
CDR3nt: TGCGCCAGCAGTGGTCAGGATGATTCACCCCTCCACTTT
CDR3aa: CASSGQDDSPLHF

len: 15
abundance: -
v_gene: TRBV6-2/TRBV6-3
j_gene: TRBJ1-5
d_gene: -
CDR3nt: TGTGCCAGCAGTCCGGGACGGACTATTTCTCAGCCCCAGCATTTT
CDR3aa: CASSPGRTISQPQHF

len: 16
abundance: -
v_gene: TRBV12-5
j_gene: TRBJ2-3
d_gene: TRBD1
CDR3nt: TGTGCTAGTGGTTTGGGGGACAGGGGGAGCACAGATACGCAGTATTTT
CDR3aa: CASGLGDRGSTDTQYF

len: 15
abundance: many
v_gene: TRBV7-9
j_gene: TRBJ2-7
d_gene: TRBD1
CDR3nt: TGTGCCAGCAGCTTAGTCCCGGGACAGGGAAAAGAGCAGTACTTC
CDR3aa: CASSLVPGQGKEQYF

len: 13
abundance: few
v_gene: TRBV12-3/TRBV12-4
j_gene: TRBJ1-1
d_gene: -
CDR3nt: TGTGCCATTAAAGGTCCAGGGTTGACTGAAGCTTTCTTT
CDR3aa: CAIKGPGLTEAFF

len: 14
abundance: few
v_gene: TRBV6-5
j_gene: TRBJ2-7
d_gene: -
CDR3nt: TGTGCCAGCAGTTCAAGCTGGGCCTCCAGCGAGCAGTACTTC
CDR3aa: CASSSSWASSEQYF

len: 20
abundance: many
v_gene: TRBV7-2
j_gene: TRBJ2-1
d_gene: TRBD2
CDR3nt: TGTGCCAGCAGACCTACCCTAGGGACTAGCGGGGGGGCGTCCTACAATGAGCAGTTCTTC
CDR3aa: CASRPTLGTSGGASYNEQFF